These 13 T cell receptor beta chains originate from one sample sequenced in a study of metastatic and nonmetastatic thyroid tumors. With MiXCR, TCRdb reprocessed the PCR reads. Among about 20,000 clones, around 33% were seen once, and the ten largest hold around 30%. Until they underwent thyroid surgery, no patient had received any treatment. The sample consisted of tumor tissue. These receptors were taken from a female donor with papillary thyroid cancer or a benign thyroid nodule (not recorded which). Some clones in this sample may be carry-over from other donors' samples.

This clone was detected a few times. The rearrangement uses TRBV28 and TRBJ1-5; weak D call: TRBD1 (6 bases). The germline V gene encodes CDR1 MDHEN and CDR2 SYDVKM. The CDR3 is 13 amino acids. The germline V and J ends were trimmed by 8 bases and 2 bases, with 10 bases remaining between them. CDR3 sequence (DNA): TGTGCCAGCGAGGGGGGGCGCAATCAGCCCCAGCATTTT. This encodes CASEGGRNQPQHF.

The chain uses TRBV20-1 and TRBJ1-1, with D perhaps TRBD1 (6 bases). This CDR3 comprises 13 residues. Per the germline V gene, CDR1 is DFQATT and CDR2 is SNEGSKA (reference sequence). V dropped 2 bases and J dropped 6 bases, with 13 bases sitting between them. The CDR3 sequence: CSARTIGGPEAFF. CDR3 nucleotides: TGCAGTGCTAGAACTATCGGGGGGCCTGAAGCTTTCTTT.

The rearrangement links TRBV7-9 to TRBJ1-2; a possible D gene is TRBD1 (5 bases). This CDR3 is 13 amino acids long. Germline CDR1 SEHNR, CDR2 FQNEAQ (reference sequence). With 2 bases removed from V and 6 bases from J, the gap between germline ends came to 10 bases. The DNA of the CDR3 is TGTGCCAGCAGCTTATGGGGGGTCGATGGCTACACCTTC. Protein product: CASSLWGVDGYTF.

For the CDR3, the DNA is TGTGCCAGCAGCTGGGGCCTCACAGATACGCAGTATTTT. Amino acids: CASSWGLTDTQYF. This chain links TRBV12-3 or TRBV12-4 with TRBJ2-3; TRBD1 is a possible D gene (5 bases). V lost 6 bases and J lost 2, with 9 bases in between. The CDR3 covers 13 residues.

In this sample, this clone turned up a few times. The chain joins TRBV11-1 to TRBJ1-3; D ambiguous. This CDR3 is 17 amino acids long. Germline V gene data show CDR1 as SGHAT and CDR2 as FQDESV (reference sequence). V was clipped by 5 bases and J by 1 base, with 18 bases between them. CDR3 nucleotide sequence: TGTGCCAGCAGCCCGACGGACTTTGACGGATCTGGAAACACCATATATTTT. Residues: CASSPTDFDGSGNTIYF.

This chain joins TRBV14 and TRBJ2-7; 12 bases line up with TRBD2. J was trimmed by 1 base and V by 3 bases; bases with no gene match: 7. Germline V gene lookup returns CDR1 SGHDN and CDR2 FVKESK. The CDR3 is 17 amino acids. Written as DNA, the CDR3 is TGTGCCAGCAGCCATCTCAGTGGACTAGCGGGATCCTACGAGCAGTACTTC. Amino acids: CASSHLSGLAGSYEQYF.

Only one count was recorded for this clone. CDR3: CASSGEVTGNTIYF. In DNA form, the CDR3 reads TGTGCCAGCAGTGGGGAGGTCACGGGAAACACCATATATTTT. The chain carries TRBV7-6 and TRBJ1-3; D remains ambiguous. CDR3 length: 14 amino acids. Germline V lookup: CDR1 SGHVS, CDR2 FNYEAQ. V was clipped by 6 bases and J by 4 bases, with 13 bases between them.

This clone was recorded a few times. The chain is built from TRBV12-3 or TRBV12-4 and TRBJ2-1; TRBD2 matches at 8 bases. J was trimmed by 6 bases and V by 6 bases; bases with no gene match: 10. The CDR3 spans 15 residues. The CDR3 DNA reads TGTGCCAGCAGCCGCGGGGGGCCGAGTGGCAATGAGCAGTTCTTC. Encoded protein: CASSRGGPSGNEQFF.

This clone was picked up many times. The J gene is TRBJ1-2, the V gene TRBV6-5; D call uncertain. The length of the CDR3 is 12 residues. Per the germline V gene, CDR1 is MNHEY and CDR2 is SVGAGI. Deletions cut 3 bases from V and 4 bases from J, with 6 bases between. The CDR3 DNA follows: TGTGCCAGCAGTTATGGTACCTATGGCTACACCTTC. It yields the protein CASSYGTYGYTF.

In its sample, this clone was seen a few times. The chain joins TRBV7-9 to TRBJ1-1, with 11 bases fitting TRBD1. CDR3 length: 12 residues. In germline, CDR1 is SEHNR, CDR2 FQNEAQ (reference sequence). Trimming cost V 4 bases and J 8 bases; bases outside gene matches: 0. The CDR3 bases are TGTGCCAGCAGCTGGGACAGGGGGGAAGCTTTCTTT. Residues: CASSWDRGEAFF. Combining the CDR3 with reference TRBV7-9 and TRBJ1-1 gives the whole variable domain DTGVSQNPRHKITKRGQNVTFRCDPISEHNRLYWYRQTLGQGPEFLTYFQNEAQLEKSRLLSDRFSAERPKGSFSTLEIQRTEQGDSAMYLCASSWDRGEAFFGQGTRLTVV.

This chain connects TRBV30 to TRBJ1-2; 9 bases align to TRBD1. Looked up from germline, CDR1 is GTSNPN and CDR2 is SVGIG (reference sequence). The CDR3 consists of 12 residues. V lost 8 bases, J lost 6 bases, and 7 bases stayed unmatched. The chain's CDR3 is CARLGTGHGYTF. CDR3 nucleotides: TGTGCCCGTTTAGGGACAGGGCATGGCTACACCTTC.

This rearrangement joins TRBV28 to TRBJ2-7; 10 nucleotides agree with TRBD1. The trim removed 4 bases at V and 6 bases at J, leaving 9 bases unmatched. There are 15 residues in the CDR3. CDR1 is MDHEN, CDR2 SYDVKM, per germline. DNA of the CDR3: TGTGCCAGCAGTTCCCCGGGACAGGGGTTTACCGAGCAGTACTTC. Translation: CASSSPGQGFTEQYF.

This chain uses TRBV5-1 with TRBJ1-2, with D possibly being TRBD1 (5 bases). The V and J ends lost 5 bases and 3 bases respectively, with 20 bases between them. The CDR3 loop spans 16 amino acids. CDR1 SGHRS and CDR2 YFSETQ come from the germline V gene. This chain's CDR3 is CASRTHPGRADYGYTF. The DNA for the CDR3 is TGCGCCAGCAGAACCCACCCAGGGCGGGCGGACTATGGCTACACCTTC.